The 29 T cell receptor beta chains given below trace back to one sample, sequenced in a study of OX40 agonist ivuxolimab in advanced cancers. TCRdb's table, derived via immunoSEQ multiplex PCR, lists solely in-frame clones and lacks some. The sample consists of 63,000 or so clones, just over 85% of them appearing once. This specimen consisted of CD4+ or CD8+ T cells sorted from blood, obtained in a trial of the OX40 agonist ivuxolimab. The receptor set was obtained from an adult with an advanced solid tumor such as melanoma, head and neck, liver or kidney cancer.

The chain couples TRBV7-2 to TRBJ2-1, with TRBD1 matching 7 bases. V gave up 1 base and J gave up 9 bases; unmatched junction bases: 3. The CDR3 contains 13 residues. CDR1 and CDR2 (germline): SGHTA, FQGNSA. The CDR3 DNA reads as TGTGCCAGCAGCTTAGGGGGACAGATTGAGCAGTTCTTC. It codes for CASSLGGQIEQFF.

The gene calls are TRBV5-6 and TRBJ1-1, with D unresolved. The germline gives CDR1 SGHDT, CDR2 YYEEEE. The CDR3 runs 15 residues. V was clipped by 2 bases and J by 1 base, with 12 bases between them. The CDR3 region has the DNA TGTGCCAGCAGCTTCAATTCCGGTGGGAACACTGAAGCTTTCTTT. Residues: CASSFNSGGNTEAFF.

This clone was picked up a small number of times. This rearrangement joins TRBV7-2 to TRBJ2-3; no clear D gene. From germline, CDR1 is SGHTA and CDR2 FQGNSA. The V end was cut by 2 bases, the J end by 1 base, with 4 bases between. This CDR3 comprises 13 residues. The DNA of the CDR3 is TGTGCCAGCAGCTTATGGGGCACAGATACGCAGTATTTT. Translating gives CASSLWGTDTQYF. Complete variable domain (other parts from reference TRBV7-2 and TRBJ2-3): GAGVSQSPSNKVTEKGKDVELRCDPISGHTALYWYRQSLGQGLEFLIYFQGNSAPDKSGLPSDRFSAERTGGSVSTLTIQRTQQEDSAVYLCASSLWGTDTQYFGPGTRLTVL.

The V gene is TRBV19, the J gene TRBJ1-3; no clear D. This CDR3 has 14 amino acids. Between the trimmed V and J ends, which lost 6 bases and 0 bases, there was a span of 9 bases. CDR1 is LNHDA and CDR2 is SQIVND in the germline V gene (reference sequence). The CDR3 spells CASRLGSSGNTIYF. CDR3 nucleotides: TGTGCCAGTAGATTGGGAAGCTCTGGAAACACCATATATTTT. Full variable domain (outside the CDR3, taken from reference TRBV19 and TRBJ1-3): DGGITQSPKYLFRKEGQNVTLSCEQNLNHDAMYWYRQDPGQGLRLIYYSQIVNDFQKGDIAEGYSVSREKKESFPLTVTSAQKNPTAFYLCASRLGSSGNTIYFGEGSWLTVV.

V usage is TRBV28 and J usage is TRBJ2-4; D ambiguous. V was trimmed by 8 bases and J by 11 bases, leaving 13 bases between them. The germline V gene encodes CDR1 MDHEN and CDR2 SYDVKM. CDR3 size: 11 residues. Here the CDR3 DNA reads TGTGCCAGCGGTGATACAGACCTTCAGTACTTC. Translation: CASGDTDLQYF. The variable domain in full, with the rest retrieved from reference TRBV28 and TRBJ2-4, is DVKVTQSSRYLVKRTGEKVFLECVQDMDHENMFWYRQDPGLGLRLIYFSYDVKMKEKGDIPEGYSVSREKKERFSLILESASTNQTSMYLCASGDTDLQYFGAGTRLSVL.

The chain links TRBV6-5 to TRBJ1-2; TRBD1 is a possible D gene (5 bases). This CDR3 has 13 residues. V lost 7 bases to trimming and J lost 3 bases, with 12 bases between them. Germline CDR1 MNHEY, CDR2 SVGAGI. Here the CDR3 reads CASTRDGYYGYTF. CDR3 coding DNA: TGTGCCAGCACTCGGGACGGGTACTATGGCTACACCTTC.

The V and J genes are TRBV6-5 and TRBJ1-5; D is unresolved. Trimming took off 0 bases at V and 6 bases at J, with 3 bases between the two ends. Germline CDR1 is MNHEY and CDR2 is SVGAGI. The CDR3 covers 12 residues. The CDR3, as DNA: TGTGCCAGCAGTTACTCGAGTCAGCCCCAGCATTTT. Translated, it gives CASSYSSQPQHF.

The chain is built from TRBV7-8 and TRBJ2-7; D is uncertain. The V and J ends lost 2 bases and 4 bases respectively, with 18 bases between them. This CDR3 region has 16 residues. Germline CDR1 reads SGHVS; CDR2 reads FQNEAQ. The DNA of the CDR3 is TGTGCCAGCAGCTTATTTCTAGGAGTCACATCATACGAGCAGTACTTC. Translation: CASSLFLGVTSYEQYF.

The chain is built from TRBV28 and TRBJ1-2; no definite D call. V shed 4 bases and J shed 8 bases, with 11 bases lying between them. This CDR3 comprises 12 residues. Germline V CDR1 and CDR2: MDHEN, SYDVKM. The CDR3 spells CASSWSPAGYTF. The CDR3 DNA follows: TGTGCCAGCAGTTGGTCCCCGGCGGGCTACACCTTC.

The CDR3 nucleotides read TGTGCCAGCAGTTCCCTGGGCGGGGGGCTCACAGATACGCAGTATTTT. As protein: CASSSLGGGLTDTQYF. The chain has TRBV6-5 and TRBJ2-3; 8 nucleotides align to TRBD2. V dropped 4 bases and J dropped 2; count of bases not matched to a gene: 8. Germline V gene sequence: CDR1 MNHEY, CDR2 SVGAGI. The CDR3 totals 16 residues.

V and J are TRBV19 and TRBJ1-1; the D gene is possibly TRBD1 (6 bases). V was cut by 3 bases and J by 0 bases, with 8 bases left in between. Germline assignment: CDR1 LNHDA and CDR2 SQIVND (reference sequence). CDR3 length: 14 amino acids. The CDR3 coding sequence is TGTGCCAGTAGTATCGGACAGATGAACACTGAAGCTTTCTTT. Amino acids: CASSIGQMNTEAFF.

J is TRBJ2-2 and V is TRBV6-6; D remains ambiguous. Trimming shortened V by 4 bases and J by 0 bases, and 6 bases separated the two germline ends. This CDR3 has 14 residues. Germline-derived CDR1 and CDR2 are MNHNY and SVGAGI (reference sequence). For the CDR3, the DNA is TGTGCCAGCAGTTTGAAGACGAACACCGGGGAGCTGTTTTTT. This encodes CASSLKTNTGELFF.

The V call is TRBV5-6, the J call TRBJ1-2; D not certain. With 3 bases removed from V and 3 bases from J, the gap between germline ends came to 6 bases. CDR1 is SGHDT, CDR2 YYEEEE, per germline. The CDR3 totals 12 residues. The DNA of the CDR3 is TGTGCCAGCAGCTGGAAAGACTATGGCTACACCTTC. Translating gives CASSWKDYGYTF. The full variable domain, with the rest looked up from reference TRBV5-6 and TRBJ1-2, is DAGVTQSPTHLIKTRGQQVTLRCSPKSGHDTVSWYQQALGQGPQFIFQYYEEEERQRGNFPDRFSGHQFPNYSSELNVNALLLGDSALYLCASSWKDYGYTFGSGTRLTVV.

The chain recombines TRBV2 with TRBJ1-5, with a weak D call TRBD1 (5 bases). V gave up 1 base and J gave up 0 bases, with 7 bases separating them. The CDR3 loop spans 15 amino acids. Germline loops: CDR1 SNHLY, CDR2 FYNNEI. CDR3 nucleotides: TGTGCCAGCAGTGAAGAGACAGCTAGCAATCAGCCCCAGCATTTT. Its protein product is CASSEETASNQPQHF.

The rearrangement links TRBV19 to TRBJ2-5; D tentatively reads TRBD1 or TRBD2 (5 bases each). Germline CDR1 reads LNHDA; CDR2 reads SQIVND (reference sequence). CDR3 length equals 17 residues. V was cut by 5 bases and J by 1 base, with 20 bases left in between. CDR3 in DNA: TGTGCCAGTAGTCCGTCAGGGACGGAGAGATTCCAAGAGACCCAGTACTTC. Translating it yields CASSPSGTERFQETQYF.

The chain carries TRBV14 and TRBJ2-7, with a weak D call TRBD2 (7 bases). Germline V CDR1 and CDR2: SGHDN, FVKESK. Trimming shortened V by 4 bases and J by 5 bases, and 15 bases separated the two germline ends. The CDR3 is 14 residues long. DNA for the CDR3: TGTGCCAGCAGCCCAAGCGGGACATCCCACGAGCAGTACTTC. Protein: CASSPSGTSHEQYF.

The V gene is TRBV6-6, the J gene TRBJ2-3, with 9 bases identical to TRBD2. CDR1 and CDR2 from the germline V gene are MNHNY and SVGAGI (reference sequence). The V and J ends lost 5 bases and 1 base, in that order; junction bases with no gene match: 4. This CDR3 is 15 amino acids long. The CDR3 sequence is CASSPIAGGTDTQYF. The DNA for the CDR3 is TGTGCCAGCAGTCCTATAGCGGGAGGCACAGATACGCAGTATTTT.

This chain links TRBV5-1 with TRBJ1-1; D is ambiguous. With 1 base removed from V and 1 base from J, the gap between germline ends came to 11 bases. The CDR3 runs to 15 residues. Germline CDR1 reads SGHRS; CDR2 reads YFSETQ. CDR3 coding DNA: TGCGCCAGCAGCTTGCCCTCCATTGGGAACACTGAAGCTTTCTTT. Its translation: CASSLPSIGNTEAFF.

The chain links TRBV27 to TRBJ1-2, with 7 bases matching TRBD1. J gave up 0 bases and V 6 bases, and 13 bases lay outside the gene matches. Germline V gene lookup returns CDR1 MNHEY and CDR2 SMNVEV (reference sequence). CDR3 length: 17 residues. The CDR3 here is CASRPTGVLNTNYGYTF. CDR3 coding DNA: TGTGCCAGCAGGCCCACAGGGGTCCTAAATACTAACTATGGCTACACCTTC.

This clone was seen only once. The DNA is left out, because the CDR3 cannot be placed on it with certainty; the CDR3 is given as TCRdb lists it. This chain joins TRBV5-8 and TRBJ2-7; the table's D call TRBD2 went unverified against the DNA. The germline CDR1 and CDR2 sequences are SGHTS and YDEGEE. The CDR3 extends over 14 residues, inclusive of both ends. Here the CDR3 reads CASSSSGGPYEQYF.

CDR3 in amino acids: CAWSVADRTVSEAFF. The CDR3 DNA reads TGTGCCTGGAGTGTCGCGGACAGGACGGTATCTGAAGCTTTCTTT. V and J are TRBV30 and TRBJ1-1, with 7 nucleotides matching TRBD1. V lost 0 bases to trimming and J lost 6 bases; unmatched junction nucleotides: 10. Germline-derived CDR1 and CDR2 are GTSNPN and SVGIG (reference sequence). This CDR3 comprises 15 residues. Full variable domain (outside the CDR3, taken from reference TRBV30 and TRBJ1-1): SQTIHQWPATLVQPVGSPLSLECTVEGTSNPNLYWYRQAAGRGLQLLFYSVGIGQISSEVPQNLSASRPQDRQFILSSKKLLLSDSGFYLCAWSVADRTVSEAFFGQGTRLTVV.

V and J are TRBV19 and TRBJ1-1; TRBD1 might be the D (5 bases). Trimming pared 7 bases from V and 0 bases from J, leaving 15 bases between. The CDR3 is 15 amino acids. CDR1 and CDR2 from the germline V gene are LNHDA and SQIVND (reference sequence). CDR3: CASTRLTDMNTEAFF. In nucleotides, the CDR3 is TGTGCCAGTACCCGCTTGACAGACATGAACACTGAAGCTTTCTTT.

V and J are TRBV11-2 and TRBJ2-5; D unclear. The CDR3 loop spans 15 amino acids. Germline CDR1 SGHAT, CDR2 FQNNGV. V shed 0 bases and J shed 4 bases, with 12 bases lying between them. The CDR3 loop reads CASSLELVRSETQYF. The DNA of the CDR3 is TGTGCCAGCAGCTTAGAGTTGGTCAGGTCAGAGACCCAGTACTTC.

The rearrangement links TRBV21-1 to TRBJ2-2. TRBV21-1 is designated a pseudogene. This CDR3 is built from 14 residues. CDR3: CASSKRTGTGELFF. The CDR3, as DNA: TGTGCCAGCAGCAAGAGGACGGGCACCGGGGAGCTGTTTTTT.

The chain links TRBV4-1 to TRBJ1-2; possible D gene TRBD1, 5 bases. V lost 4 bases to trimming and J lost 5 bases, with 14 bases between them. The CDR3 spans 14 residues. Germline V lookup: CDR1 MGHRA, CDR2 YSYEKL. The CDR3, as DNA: TGCGCCAGCAGCCTTACCAGGGTAGAATATGGCTACACCTTC. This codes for CASSLTRVEYGYTF.

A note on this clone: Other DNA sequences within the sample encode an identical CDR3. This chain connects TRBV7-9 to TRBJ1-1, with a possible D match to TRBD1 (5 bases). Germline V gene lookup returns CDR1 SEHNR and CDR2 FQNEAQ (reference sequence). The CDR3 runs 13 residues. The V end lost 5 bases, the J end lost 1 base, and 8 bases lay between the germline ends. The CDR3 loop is CASSRGQNTEAFF. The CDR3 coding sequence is TGTGCCAGCAGCCGTGGACAGAACACTGAAGCTTTCTTT.

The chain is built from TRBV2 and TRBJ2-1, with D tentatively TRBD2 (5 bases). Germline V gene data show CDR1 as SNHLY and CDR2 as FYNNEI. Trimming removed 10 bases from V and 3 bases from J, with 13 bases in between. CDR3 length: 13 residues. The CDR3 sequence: CATGVGGYNEQFF. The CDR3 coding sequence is TGTGCCACCGGGGTTGGCGGCTACAATGAGCAGTTCTTC.

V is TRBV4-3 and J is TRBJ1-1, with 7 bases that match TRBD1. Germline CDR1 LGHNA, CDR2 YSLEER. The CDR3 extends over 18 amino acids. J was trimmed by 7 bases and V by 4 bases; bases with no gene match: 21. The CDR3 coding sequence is TGCGCCAGCAGCCTCCGGGACAGAAAAACCCACATGGAGGGTGAAGCTTTCTTT. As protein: CASSLRDRKTHMEGEAFF.

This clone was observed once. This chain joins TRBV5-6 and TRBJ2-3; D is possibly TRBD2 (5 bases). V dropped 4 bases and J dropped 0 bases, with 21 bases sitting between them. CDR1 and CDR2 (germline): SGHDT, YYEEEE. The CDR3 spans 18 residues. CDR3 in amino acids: CASSPFTGSTKSTDTQYF. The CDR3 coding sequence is TGTGCCAGCAGCCCCTTCACGGGGAGCACAAAAAGCACAGATACGCAGTATTTT.